The source of this T cell receptor beta chain is a study of technical replicates of blood from several donors. Sequencing used immunoSEQ multiplex PCR; TCRdb keeps in-frame clones, though not all of them. The sample yields some 91,000 clones, around 95% seen once. V trimming: 4 bases; J trimming: 4 bases; junction bases outside the gene matches: 8. Germline-derived CDR1 and CDR2 are KGHSH and LQKENI. This CDR3 has 16 amino acids. J is TRBJ1-1 and V is TRBV18; 11 nucleotides line up with TRBD1. Sequenced: T cells isolated from PBMCs. The sequence was obtained from a human donor in good health. CDR3 in DNA: TGTGCCAGCTCACTCTGGGCCGGGACAGGGGGCACTGAAGCTTTCTTT. It encodes CASSLWAGTGGTEAFF. The variable domain in full, completed from reference TRBV18 and TRBJ1-1, reads NAGVMQNPRHLVRRRGQEARLRCSPMKGHSHVYWYRQLPEEGLKFMVYLQKENIIDESGMPKERFSAEFPKEGPSILRIQQVVRGDSAAYFCASSLWAGTGGTEAFFGQGTRLTVV.